A selection of T cell receptor beta chains follows, all from one sample in a study of blood T cell repertoires in COVID-19. Sequencing was performed with immunoSEQ multiplex PCR; in TCRdb, only in-frame clones are kept and a portion is missing. The table includes around 170,000 clones, 80% detected once. Sequencing was performed on peripheral blood. The receptors originated from a man between 65 and 85 years old with active or convalescent COVID-19. Both conserved end residues are part of each CDR3.

J: TRBJ1-5; V: TRBV3-1/TRBV3-2; CDR3: CASSPLAGAQHF
J: TRBJ2-5; V: TRBV5-6; CDR3: CASSWGRQETQYF
J: TRBJ1-2; V: TRBV5-1; CDR3: CASSLEGHLYGYTF
J: TRBJ1-2; V: TRBV18; CDR3: CASSPGQGAQSLYTF
J: TRBJ1-1; V: TRBV10-3; CDR3: CATGETTEAFF
J: TRBJ1-1; V: TRBV7-9; CDR3: CASSQSVGVNTEAFF
J: TRBJ2-5; V: TRBV2; CDR3: CASRRRQDETQYF
J: TRBJ1-1; V: TRBV5-1; CDR3: CASSLVAGPREKAFF
J: TRBJ2-2; V: TRBV18; CDR3: CASSSQRNTGELFF
J: TRBJ2-2; V: TRBV3-1/TRBV3-2; CDR3: CASSLGSGTGELFF
J: TRBJ2-7; V: TRBV7-2; CDR3: CASSPVGGRDEQYF
J: TRBJ2-3; V: TRBV3-1/TRBV3-2; CDR3: CASSPIGLAGSTDTQYF
J: TRBJ2-6; V: TRBV18; CDR3: CASSLYSGANVLTF
J: TRBJ1-1; V: TRBV6-5; CDR3: CASSLFEYTEAFF
J: TRBJ2-1; V: TRBV18; CDR3: CASSPPQGQGPHNEQFF
J: TRBJ2-7; V: TRBV6-6; CDR3: CASAGTGLSYEQYF
J: TRBJ2-3; V: TRBV15; CDR3: CATSRGGRGITDTQYF
J: TRBJ1-5; V: TRBV7-2; CDR3: CASSPAAGNHQPQHF
J: TRBJ1-3; V: TRBV7-9; CDR3: CASSSRGTGAYF
J: TRBJ2-1; V: TRBV5-1; CDR3: CASSLAGTYNEQFF
J: TRBJ1-3; V: TRBV5-1; CDR3: CASSATGTDGNTIYF
J: TRBJ2-3; V: TRBV27; CDR3: CASSPGTGVTDTQYF
J: TRBJ2-1; V: TRBV23-1; CDR3: CASQSCLF
J: TRBJ1-2; V: TRBV20-1; CDR3: CSASQPGQGSYGYTF
J: TRBJ2-1; V: TRBV10-1; CDR3: CASSKGTGRSSSRNEQFF
J: TRBJ1-2; V: TRBV27; CDR3: CASRPDLLTGVYGYTF
J: TRBJ1-4; V: TRBV5-6; CDR3: CASSLQGAGEKLFF
J: TRBJ1-1; V: TRBV23-1; CDR3: CASSQSRPGMGAFF
J: TRBJ2-7; V: TRBV5-8; CDR3: CASSQGRVADYEQYF
J: TRBJ1-5; V: TRBV30; CDR3: CAWSTGSDQPQHF
J: TRBJ1-3; V: TRBV6-6; CDR3: CASSYSVGDGNTIYF
J: TRBJ2-1; V: TRBV7-9; CDR3: CASSLEASGPNNEQFF
J: TRBJ1-2; V: TRBV2; CDR3: CASSERATGYGYTF
J: TRBJ1-1; V: TRBV4-1; CDR3: CASSREGRVNTEAFF
J: TRBJ1-1; V: TRBV7-9; CDR3: CASVPLPPQIEAFF
J: TRBJ1-1; V: TRBV6-2/TRBV6-3; CDR3: CASSSLDRGGTEAFF
J: TRBJ2-1; V: TRBV3-1/TRBV3-2; CDR3: CASSQAGSEQFF
J: TRBJ1-2; V: TRBV6-5; CDR3: CASSSRGSGYGYTF
J: TRBJ1-6; V: TRBV6-5; CDR3: CASSYSRQGNSPLHF
J: TRBJ2-4; V: TRBV5-1; CDR3: CASSVSGDLAKNIQYF
J: TRBJ2-7; V: TRBV6-5; CDR3: CATQTTGGHGYEQYF
J: TRBJ2-7; V: TRBV6-2/TRBV6-3; CDR3: CASSYGQMGEQYF
J: TRBJ2-2; V: TRBV5-6; CDR3: CASSLNWQSGELFF
J: TRBJ1-2; V: TRBV6-1; CDR3: CASSEEWAGVSSPYGYTF
J: TRBJ1-2; V: TRBV5-1; CDR3: CASSLQPGTGLGSYGYTF
J: TRBJ2-7; V: TRBV7-6; CDR3: CASSLGGGSSHEQYF
J: TRBJ2-1; V: TRBV4-1; CDR3: CASSQVELAGRSEQFF
J: TRBJ2-2; V: TRBV25-1; CDR3: CASSDGQLNTGELFF
J: TRBJ2-3; V: TRBV5-4; CDR3: CASSLSPAGGYNTQYF
J: TRBJ1-4; V: TRBV28; CDR3: CASSLYGRGGEKLFF
J: TRBJ2-7; V: TRBV4-1; CDR3: CASSRGQTSYEQYF
J: TRBJ2-7; V: TRBV12-3/TRBV12-4; CDR3: CASSNGDTYEQYF
J: TRBJ2-7; V: TRBV5-1; CDR3: CASSNPAAYEQYF
J: TRBJ1-2; V: TRBV29-1; CDR3: CSVEDGTGLGLGGYTF
J: TRBJ1-1; V: TRBV24-1; CDR3: CATSEEPRGFF
J: TRBJ1-4; V: TRBV6-1; CDR3: CASSDREKLFF
J: TRBJ2-1; V: TRBV9; CDR3: CASSVGGPSVLRSEQFF